These 19 T cell receptor beta chains originate from one sample sequenced in a study of graft-versus-host responses after intestinal transplantation. TCRdb keeps only in-frame clones here, not all; method: immunoSEQ multiplex PCR. Among just under 100,000 clones listed, around nine tenths were seen once. The sample was PBMCs, taken roughly 410 days after intestinal transplant. These receptors all come from a human patient who received an intestinal transplant, so some T cells may come from the graft donor.

The rearrangement links TRBV6-5 to TRBJ1-2; weak D call: TRBD1 (6 bases). Per the germline V gene, CDR1 is MNHEY and CDR2 is SVGAGI. The CDR3 is 14 amino acids. The V and J ends lost 0 bases and 4 bases respectively, with 9 bases between them. This CDR3 is CASSYSGGIYGYTF. CDR3 sequence (DNA): TGTGCCAGCAGTTACTCAGGGGGGATCTATGGCTACACCTTC.

This chain joins TRBV7-2 and TRBJ1-1, with D unclear. Germline lookup yields CDR1 SGHTA and CDR2 FQGNSA. The CDR3 consists of 13 residues. V was trimmed by 1 base and J by 4 bases, leaving 7 bases between them. The CDR3 loop reads CASSLGVGTEAFF. The DNA of the CDR3 is TGTGCCAGCAGCTTAGGGGTGGGCACTGAAGCTTTCTTT.

The rearrangement joins TRBV7-9 to TRBJ2-2, with 8 positions matching TRBD1. The junction had 3 bases not matched to a gene; V was cut back by 5 bases and J by 7 bases. The CDR3 is 13 residues long. Germline V gives CDR1 SEHNR, CDR2 FQNEAQ (reference sequence). CDR3 region: CASSGTGGGELFF. In nucleotides, the CDR3 is TGTGCCAGCAGCGGAACAGGGGGCGGGGAGCTGTTTTTT.

As concerns this clone: A read error may account for a junction end that differs from germline. The gene calls are TRBV5-6 and TRBJ2-6; a possible D gene is TRBD1 (5 bases). This CDR3 comprises 12 residues. CDR1 is SGHDT and CDR2 is YYEEEE in the germline V gene. The CDR3 sequence is CASSLDWGPPAF. DNA for the CDR3: TGTGCCAGCAGCTTGGACTGGGGCCCACCGGCTTTC.

V is TRBV6-6 and J is TRBJ1-5; possible D gene TRBD1, 6 bases. The CDR3 has 15 residues. V shed 5 bases and J shed 3 bases, with 14 bases lying between them. Per the germline V gene, CDR1 is MNHNY and CDR2 is SVGAGI (reference sequence). The CDR3 sequence: CASSTLRGNNQPQHF. The CDR3 DNA sequence: TGTGCCAGCAGTACGCTCAGGGGTAACAATCAGCCCCAGCATTTT.

The chain is built from TRBV7-9 and TRBJ2-1, with D perhaps matching TRBD1 (6 bases). CDR1 is SEHNR, CDR2 FQNEAQ, per germline (reference sequence). CDR3 length equals 15 residues. V lost 3 bases and J lost 8, with 17 bases in between. CDR3 nucleotide sequence: TGTGCCAGCAGCTTCGCCAACACAGGGATCGATGAGCAGTTCTTC. Its translation: CASSFANTGIDEQFF.

There are a few counts of this clone. The rearrangement joins TRBV2 to TRBJ1-4; unclear D gene. This CDR3 has 13 residues. Per germline, CDR1 SNHLY and CDR2 FYNNEI. Deletions cut 7 bases from V and 11 bases from J, with 17 bases between. In nucleotides, the CDR3 is TGTGCCAGCACCCCCACCTGGGAAGGGAAACTGTTTTTT. Translation: CASTPTWEGKLFF.

The V and J genes are TRBV11-3 and TRBJ1-1; D not resolved. The CDR3 runs to 12 residues. Germline CDR1 SGHNT, CDR2 YENEEA. Trimming took off 5 bases at V and 7 bases at J, with 11 bases between the two ends. The CDR3 DNA sequence: TGTGCCAGCAGCCGCCGTGGGAGTGAAGCTTTCTTT. Protein: CASSRRGSEAFF.

This clone was seen a single time. The chain employs TRBV4-1 and TRBJ1-3; no definite D call. CDR1 and CDR2 from the germline V gene are MGHRA and YSYEKL. This CDR3 is 14 amino acids long. The germline V and J ends were trimmed by 2 bases and 4 bases, with 9 bases remaining between them. Here the CDR3 DNA reads TGCGCCAGCAGCCAAAGCAGATGGGGAAACACCATATATTTT. This translates into CASSQSRWGNTIYF.

This chain links TRBV29-1 with TRBJ1-1, with TRBD1 identical over 8 bases. Germline V lookup: CDR1 SQVTM, CDR2 ANQGSEA. The ends lost 3 bases at V and 4 bases at J; junction bases unmatched: 7. The CDR3 has 14 residues. CDR3 bases: TGCAGCGTTGACCAGGGGGCTGAGGGCACTGAAGCTTTCTTT. This codes for CSVDQGAEGTEAFF.

The chain uses TRBV5-6 and TRBJ1-5; no reliable D call. The V gene lost 4 bases and the J gene lost 0 bases, with 2 bases spanning the gap. This CDR3 contains 12 residues. CDR1 and CDR2 from the germline V gene are SGHDT and YYEEEE. This chain's CDR3 is CASSHSNQPQHF. In DNA form, the CDR3 reads TGTGCCAGCAGCCATAGCAATCAGCCCCAGCATTTT.

The CDR3 region has the DNA TGTGCCAGCAGCCCTTGGACAGGGAACACTGAAGCTTTCTTT. This codes for CASSPWTGNTEAFF. The chain couples TRBV9 to TRBJ1-1; 7 bases fit TRBD1. There are 14 residues in the CDR3. The V gene's germline CDR1 is SGDLS and CDR2 YYNGEE. The J segment lost 1 base and the V segment lost 4 bases, leaving 4 bases of the junction unmatched. Variable domain in full (rest from reference TRBV9 and TRBJ1-1): DSGVTQTPKHLITATGQRVTLRCSPRSGDLSVYWYQQSLDQGLQFLIQYYNGEERAKGNILERFSAQQFPDLHSELNLSSLELGDSALYFCASSPWTGNTEAFFGQGTRLTVV.

This chain joins TRBV10-3 and TRBJ1-3, with D tentatively TRBD1 (6 bases). V lost 7 bases and J 2 bases, leaving 9 bases between the germline ends. The germline V gene encodes CDR1 ENHRY and CDR2 SYGVKD. This CDR3 has 13 residues. The CDR3 region has the DNA TGTGCCATCACGGGGGGGCCTGGAAACACCATATATTTT. Amino acids: CAITGGPGNTIYF.

This clone was seen just once. The rearrangement links TRBV11-2 to TRBJ2-5; D is uncertain. The germline CDR1 and CDR2 sequences are SGHAT and FQNNGV. The CDR3 runs 11 residues. Trimming left V 3 bases short and J 5 bases short, with 4 bases between. The CDR3 sequence: CASSFSETQYF. DNA for the CDR3: TGTGCCAGCAGCTTTTCGGAGACCCAGTACTTC.

The chain is built from TRBV6-1 and TRBJ1-2; D uncertain. The CDR3 runs 12 residues. CDR1 and CDR2 (germline): MNHNS, SASEGT. The V gene lost 3 bases and the J gene lost 5 bases, with 7 bases spanning the gap. The CDR3 loop is CASSDREYGYTF. For the CDR3, the DNA is TGTGCCAGCAGTGACAGAGAATATGGCTACACCTTC.

J is TRBJ2-7 and V is TRBV11-2, with D possibly matching TRBD2 (6 bases). The CDR3 is 16 residues long. From germline, CDR1 is SGHAT and CDR2 FQNNGV. V shed 5 bases and J shed 7 bases, with 24 bases lying between them. CDR3 in DNA: TGTGCCAGCAGCCGATGGCCCGCGGGGAAAGAGAGGGAGCAGTACTTC. Amino acid sequence: CASSRWPAGKEREQYF.

The chain recombines TRBV7-9 with TRBJ1-1; TRBD1 is a possible D gene (6 bases). Germline CDR1 and CDR2: SEHNR and FQNEAQ (reference sequence). V was trimmed by 2 bases and J by 4 bases, leaving 8 bases between them. This CDR3 has 13 residues. CDR3: CASSLPGVTEAFF. The CDR3 DNA reads as TGTGCCAGCAGCTTACCAGGGGTCACTGAAGCTTTCTTT.

The V and J genes are TRBV7-3 and TRBJ1-6, with D unresolved. The CDR3 runs 13 residues. V lost 5 bases and J lost 10, with 12 bases in between. Germline CDR1 SGHTA, CDR2 FQGTGA. CDR3 DNA: TGTGCCAGCAGCCCCGAACCTGGGTCACCCCTCCACTTT. This encodes CASSPEPGSPLHF.

J is TRBJ2-7 and V is TRBV5-4; TRBD1 matches 9 bases. V gave up 4 bases and J gave up 5 bases; unmatched junction bases: 4. Per the germline V gene, CDR1 is SGHNT and CDR2 is YYREEE (reference sequence). The length of the CDR3 is 13 residues. CDR3 region: CASSRTGVDEQYF. DNA of the CDR3: TGTGCCAGCAGCAGGACAGGGGTCGACGAGCAGTACTTC.